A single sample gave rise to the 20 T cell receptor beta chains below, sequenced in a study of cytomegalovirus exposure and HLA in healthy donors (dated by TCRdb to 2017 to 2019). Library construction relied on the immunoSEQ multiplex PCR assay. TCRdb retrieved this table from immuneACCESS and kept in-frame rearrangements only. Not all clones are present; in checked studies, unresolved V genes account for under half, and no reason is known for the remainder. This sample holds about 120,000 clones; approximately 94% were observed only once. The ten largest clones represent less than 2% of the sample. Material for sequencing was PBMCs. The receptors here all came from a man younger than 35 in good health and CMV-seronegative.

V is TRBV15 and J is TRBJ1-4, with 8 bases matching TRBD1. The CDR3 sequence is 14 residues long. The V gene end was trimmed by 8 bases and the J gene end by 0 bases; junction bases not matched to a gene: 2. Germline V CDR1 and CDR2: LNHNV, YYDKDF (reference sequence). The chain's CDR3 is CATGTGATNEKLFF. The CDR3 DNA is TGTGCCACCGGGACAGGCGCAACTAATGAAAAACTGTTTTTT.

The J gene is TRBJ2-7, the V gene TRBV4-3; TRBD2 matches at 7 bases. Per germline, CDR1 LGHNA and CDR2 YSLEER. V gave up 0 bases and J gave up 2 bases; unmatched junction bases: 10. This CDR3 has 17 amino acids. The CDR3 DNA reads TGCGCCAGCAGCCAAGATGAGGGACGGGAGGTCCCCTACGAGCAGTACTTC. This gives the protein CASSQDEGREVPYEQYF.

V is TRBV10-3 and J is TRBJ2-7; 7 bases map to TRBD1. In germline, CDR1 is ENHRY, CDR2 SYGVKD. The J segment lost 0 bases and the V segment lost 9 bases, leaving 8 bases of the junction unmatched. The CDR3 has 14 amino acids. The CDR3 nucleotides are TGTGCCATTCGACAGGGCTTGAGCTCCTACGAGCAGTACTTC. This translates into CAIRQGLSSYEQYF.

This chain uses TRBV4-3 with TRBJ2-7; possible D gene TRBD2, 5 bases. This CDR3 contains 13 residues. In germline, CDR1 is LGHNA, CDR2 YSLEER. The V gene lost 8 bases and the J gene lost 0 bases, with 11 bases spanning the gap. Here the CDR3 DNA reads TGCGCCAGCCGGGATACTAGCTCCTACGAGCAGTACTTC. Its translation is CASRDTSSYEQYF.

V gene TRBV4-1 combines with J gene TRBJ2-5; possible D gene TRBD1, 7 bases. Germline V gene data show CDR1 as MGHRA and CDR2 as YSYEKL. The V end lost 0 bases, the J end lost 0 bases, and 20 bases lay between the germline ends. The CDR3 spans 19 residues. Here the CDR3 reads CASSQEKLTPRGDQETQYF. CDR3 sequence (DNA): TGCGCCAGCAGCCAAGAAAAATTGACACCCAGGGGGGACCAAGAGACCCAGTACTTC.

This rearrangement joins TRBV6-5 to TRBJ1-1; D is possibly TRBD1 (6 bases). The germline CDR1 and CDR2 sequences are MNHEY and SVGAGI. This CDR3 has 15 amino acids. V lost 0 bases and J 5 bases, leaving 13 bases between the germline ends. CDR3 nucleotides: TGTGCCAGCAGTTACTCGACCCAGGGGAGTACTGAAGCTTTCTTT. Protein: CASSYSTQGSTEAFF.

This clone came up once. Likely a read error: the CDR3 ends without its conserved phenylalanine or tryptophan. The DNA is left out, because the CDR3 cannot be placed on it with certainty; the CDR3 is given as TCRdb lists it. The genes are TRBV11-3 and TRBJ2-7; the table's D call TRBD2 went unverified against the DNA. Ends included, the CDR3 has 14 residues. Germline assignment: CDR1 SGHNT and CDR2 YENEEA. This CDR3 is CASSLGRLAGPPDL.

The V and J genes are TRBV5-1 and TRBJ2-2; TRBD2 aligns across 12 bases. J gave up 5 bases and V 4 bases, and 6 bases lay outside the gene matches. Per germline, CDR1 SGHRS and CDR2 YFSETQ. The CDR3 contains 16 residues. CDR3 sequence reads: CASSLTSGSRTGELFF. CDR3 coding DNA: TGCGCCAGCAGCCTGACTAGCGGGAGCCGAACCGGGGAGCTGTTTTTT.

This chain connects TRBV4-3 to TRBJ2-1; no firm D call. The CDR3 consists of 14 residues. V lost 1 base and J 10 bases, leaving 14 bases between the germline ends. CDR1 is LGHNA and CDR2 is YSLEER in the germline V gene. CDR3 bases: TGCGCCAGCAGCCAAGTGGGTGTCCGAGGCGAGCAGTTCTTC. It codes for CASSQVGVRGEQFF.

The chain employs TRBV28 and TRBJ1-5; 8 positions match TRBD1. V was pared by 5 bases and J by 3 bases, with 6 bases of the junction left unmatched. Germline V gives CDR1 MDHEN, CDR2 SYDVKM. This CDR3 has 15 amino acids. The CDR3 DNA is TGTGCCAGCAGTCCCTTGGACAGGGTCAATCAGCCCCAGCATTTT. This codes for CASSPLDRVNQPQHF.

CDR3 in amino acids: CASSFSGGDRAKNIQYF. As DNA, the CDR3 is TGTGCCAGCAGCTTTTCAGGAGGGGATCGAGCCAAAAACATTCAGTACTTC. The genes are TRBV11-2 and TRBJ2-4, with D possibly matching TRBD2 (6 bases). The CDR3 runs to 17 residues. V was shortened by 3 bases and J by 0 bases, with 15 bases between the two germline ends. Germline V CDR1 and CDR2: SGHAT, FQNNGV.

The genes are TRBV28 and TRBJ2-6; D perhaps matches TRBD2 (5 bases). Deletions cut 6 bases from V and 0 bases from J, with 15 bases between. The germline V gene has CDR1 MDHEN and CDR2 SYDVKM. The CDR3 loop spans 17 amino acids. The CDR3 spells CASRGGGWNSGANVLTF. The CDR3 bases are TGTGCCAGCAGAGGTGGAGGCTGGAACTCTGGGGCCAACGTCCTGACTTTC.

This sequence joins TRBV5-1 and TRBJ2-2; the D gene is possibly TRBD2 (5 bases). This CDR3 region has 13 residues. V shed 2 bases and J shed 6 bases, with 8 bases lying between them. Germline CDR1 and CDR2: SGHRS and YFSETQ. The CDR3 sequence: CASSLAEPGELFF. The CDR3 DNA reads TGCGCCAGCAGCTTAGCGGAGCCCGGGGAGCTGTTTTTT.

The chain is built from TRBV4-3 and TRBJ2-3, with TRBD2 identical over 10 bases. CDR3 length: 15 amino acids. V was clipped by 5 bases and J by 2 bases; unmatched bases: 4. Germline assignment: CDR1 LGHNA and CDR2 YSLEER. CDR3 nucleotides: TGCGCCAGCAGCATAAGCGGGAGGGACACAGATACGCAGTATTTT. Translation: CASSISGRDTDTQYF.

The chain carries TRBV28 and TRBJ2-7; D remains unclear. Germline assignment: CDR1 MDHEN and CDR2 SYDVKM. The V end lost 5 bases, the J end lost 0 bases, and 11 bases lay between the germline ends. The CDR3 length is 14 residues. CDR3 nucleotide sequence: TGTGCCAGCAGTCAGATTCAAAACTCCTACGAGCAGTACTTC. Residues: CASSQIQNSYEQYF.

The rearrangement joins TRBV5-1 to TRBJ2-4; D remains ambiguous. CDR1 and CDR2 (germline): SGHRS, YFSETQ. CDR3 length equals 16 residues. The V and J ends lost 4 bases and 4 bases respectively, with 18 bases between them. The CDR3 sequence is CASSTRPVAEKNIQYF. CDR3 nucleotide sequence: TGCGCCAGCAGCACCCGACCTGTCGCGGAAAAAAACATTCAGTACTTC.

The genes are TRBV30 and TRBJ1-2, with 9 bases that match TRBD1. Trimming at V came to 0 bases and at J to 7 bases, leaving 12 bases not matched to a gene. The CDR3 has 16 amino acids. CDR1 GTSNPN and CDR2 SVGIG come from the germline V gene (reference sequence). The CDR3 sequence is CAWSVIRWGQGPGYTF. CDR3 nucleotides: TGTGCCTGGAGTGTAATTCGCTGGGGACAGGGCCCTGGCTACACCTTC. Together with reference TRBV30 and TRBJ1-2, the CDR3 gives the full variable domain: SQTIHQWPATLVQPVGSPLSLECTVEGTSNPNLYWYRQAAGRGLQLLFYSVGIGQISSEVPQNLSASRPQDRQFILSSKKLLLSDSGFYLCAWSVIRWGQGPGYTFGSGTRLTVV.

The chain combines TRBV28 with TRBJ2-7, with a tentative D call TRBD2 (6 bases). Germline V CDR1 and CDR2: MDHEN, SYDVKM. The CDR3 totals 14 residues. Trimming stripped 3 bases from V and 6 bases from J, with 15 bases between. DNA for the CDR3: TGTGCCAGCAGTTTTCTCGGGAGCTATAGCGAGCAGTACTTC. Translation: CASSFLGSYSEQYF.

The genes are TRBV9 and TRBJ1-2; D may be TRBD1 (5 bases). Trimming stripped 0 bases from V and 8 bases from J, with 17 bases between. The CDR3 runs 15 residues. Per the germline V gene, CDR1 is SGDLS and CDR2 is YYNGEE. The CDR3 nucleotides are TGTGCCAGCAGCGTAGCCTCGGGGGGTTGGGACGGCTACACCTTC. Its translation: CASSVASGGWDGYTF.

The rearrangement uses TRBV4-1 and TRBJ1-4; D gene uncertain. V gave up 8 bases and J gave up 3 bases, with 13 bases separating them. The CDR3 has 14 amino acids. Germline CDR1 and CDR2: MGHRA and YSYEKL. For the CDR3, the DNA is TGCGCCAGCGCCCGTCCCGGGGCTAATGAAAAACTGTTTTTT. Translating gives CASARPGANEKLFF.